This T cell receptor (beta chain) was documented in a study of T cell repertoires in cytomegalovirus infection. Study summary: HLA-B-restricted CMV epitopes that are well studied were used alongside recently identified HLA-C-restricted ones. Signatures in public TCR beta sequences pointed to both CMV infection and matching HLA type.

Turning to this clonotype: Its target is unknown.

General study points: Identification of carriers of CMV plus the relevant HLA was achieved through cumulative public TCR beta family frequency. HLA-C-restricted CMV-specific TCR beta clonotypes prevailed in the ex vivo response.

Via MiXCR, TCRdb re-called the reads, giving one row per CDR3 protein. Here the sample spans about 310,000 distinct CDR3 sequences, roughly 25% being singletons. This CDR3 has 12 residues. The germline V and J ends were trimmed by 6 bases and 7 bases, with 9 bases remaining between them. Germline V gives CDR1 MNHEY, CDR2 SVGEGT. The source was cultured PBMCs, collected from culture after CMV antigen stimulation. This TCR was sampled from a human donor in good health (CMV status not recorded). Some clones in this sample may be carry-over from other donors' samples. The chain recombines TRBV6-2 or TRBV6-3 with TRBJ1-4; possible D gene TRBD1, 5 bases. The CDR3 region is CASRTGPEKLFF. The CDR3 DNA reads as TGTGCCAGCAGGACGGGACCTGAAAAACTGTTTTTT.